The sequence of this T cell receptor beta chain was determined in a study of shared clonotypes between healthy human individuals. Germline V gene lookup returns CDR1 SGHNT and CDR2 YYREEE (reference sequence). The V and J ends lost 0 bases and 0 bases respectively, with 8 bases between them. The CDR3 runs to 15 residues. As to this clone: Other DNA sequences in the same sample also yield this CDR3.

Measured with immunoSEQ multiplex PCR; TCRdb has only the in-frame clones, and not every one. Here the sample spans about 1.1 million clones, around 78% being singletons. The TCR was taken from a man aged 18 to 29 in good health. Some clones in this sample may be carry-over from other donors' samples. Sequencing was performed on memory CD4+ T cells from PBMCs. Regarding subset: CD45RA-negative fraction. The chain carries TRBV5-4 and TRBJ2-3; the D gene is possibly TRBD2 (5 bases). The CDR3 sequence: CASSLGGGSTDTQYF. The CDR3 DNA sequence: TGTGCCAGCAGCTTGGGTGGCGGGAGCACAGATACGCAGTATTTT.